This T cell receptor beta chain came from a study of cytomegalovirus exposure and HLA in healthy donors. Use of 60 Vbeta and 13 Jbeta primers characterized the PCR. Repertoires were generated with immunoSEQ multiplex PCR, while TCRdb's copy carries only in-frame clones and drops some. The table shows roughly 200,000 clones, with roughly an eighth occurring only once. CDR1 SGHTA and CDR2 FQGNSA come from the germline V gene. The CDR3 is 14 residues long. The V end was cut by 4 bases, the J end by 0 bases, with 9 bases between. This clone occurred many times. Sequenced sample: PBMCs. The V and J genes are TRBV7-2 and TRBJ2-5; D ambiguous. The receptor was isolated from a man aged 50-59 years in good health and CMV-seropositive. This chain's CDR3 is CASSSPRYQETQYF. CDR3 in DNA: TGTGCCAGCAGCTCCCCCCGGTACCAAGAGACCCAGTACTTC.